Reported below is one T cell receptor (beta chain). As handled by the study authors: Estimates of nucleated cell counts were drawn from the amplification of reference gene primers. The data were produced by immunoSEQ multiplex PCR, yet TCRdb's version contains in-frame clones alone and is incomplete. V and J calls and clone size are copied from that table; D and trimming were computed from the DNA. The sample lists about 230,000 clones, 81% occurring once. Per the germline V gene, CDR1 is MGHRA and CDR2 is YSYEKL. The trim removed 0 bases at V and 0 bases at J, leaving 8 bases unmatched. CDR3 length equals 18 residues. The data stem from a study of blood T cell repertoires in COVID-19. Background on the study: Donors in the United States, Italy and Spain gave samples during acute or convalescent COVID-19.

The receptor was derived from a woman of 80 years or more with acute or convalescent COVID-19. Sequencing was done on a sample of peripheral blood. The V gene is TRBV4-1, the J gene TRBJ1-5, with 7 bases that match TRBD1. CDR3 sequence reads: CASSQEGTATYSNQPQHF. The CDR3 region has the DNA TGCGCCAGCAGCCAAGAAGGGACAGCCACTTATAGCAATCAGCCCCAGCATTTT.